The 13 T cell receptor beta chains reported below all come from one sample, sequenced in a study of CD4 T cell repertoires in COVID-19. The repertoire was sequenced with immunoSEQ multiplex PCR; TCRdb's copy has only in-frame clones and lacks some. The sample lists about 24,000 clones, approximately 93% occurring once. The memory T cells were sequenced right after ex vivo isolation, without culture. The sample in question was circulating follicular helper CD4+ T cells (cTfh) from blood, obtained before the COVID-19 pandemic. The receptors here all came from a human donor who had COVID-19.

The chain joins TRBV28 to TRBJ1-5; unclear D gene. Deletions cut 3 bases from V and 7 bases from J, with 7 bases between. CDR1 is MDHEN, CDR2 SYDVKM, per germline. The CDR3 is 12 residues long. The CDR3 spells CASSLSLQPQHF. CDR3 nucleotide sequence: TGTGCCAGCAGTTTGAGTCTCCAGCCCCAGCATTTT.

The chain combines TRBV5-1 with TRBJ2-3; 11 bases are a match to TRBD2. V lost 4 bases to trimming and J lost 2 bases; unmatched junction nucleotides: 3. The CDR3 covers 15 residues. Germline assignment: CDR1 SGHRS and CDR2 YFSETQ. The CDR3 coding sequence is TGCGCCAGCAGCCCTAGCGGGGGGCTCACAGATACGCAGTATTTT. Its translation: CASSPSGGLTDTQYF.

CDR3 sequence: CASGGSCGGPKSYNSPLHF. The CDR3 DNA follows: TGTGCCAGCGGGGGTTCTTGCGGGGGCCCGAAATCCTATAATTCACCCCTCCACTTT. This chain connects TRBV6-4 to TRBJ1-6, with D perhaps matching TRBD1 (6 bases). This CDR3 has 19 amino acids. The germline CDR1 and CDR2 sequences are MRHNA and SNTAGT. V was pared by 8 bases and J by 1 base, with 24 bases between.

CDR3 coding DNA: TGTGCCAGCAGTTGGAGCGTCGGGGAGACCCAGTACTTC. Translation: CASSWSVGETQYF. V and J are TRBV27 and TRBJ2-5, with no clear D. The CDR3 has 13 residues. The V end lost 4 bases, the J end lost 5 bases, and 11 bases lay between the germline ends. Germline CDR1 MNHEY, CDR2 SMNVEV (reference sequence).

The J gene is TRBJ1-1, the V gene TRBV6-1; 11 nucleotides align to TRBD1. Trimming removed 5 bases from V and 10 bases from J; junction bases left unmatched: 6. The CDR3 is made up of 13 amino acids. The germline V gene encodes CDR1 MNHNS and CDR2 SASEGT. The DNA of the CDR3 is TGTGCCAGCAGTCGCGGACAGGGGGCGCGAGCTTTCTTT. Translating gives CASSRGQGARAFF.

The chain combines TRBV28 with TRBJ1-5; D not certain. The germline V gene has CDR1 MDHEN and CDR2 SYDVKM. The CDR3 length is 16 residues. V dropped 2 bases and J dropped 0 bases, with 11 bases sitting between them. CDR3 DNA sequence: TGTGCCAGCAGTTTAAGCGTACTCAATAGCAATCAGCCCCAGCATTTT. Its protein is CASSLSVLNSNQPQHF.

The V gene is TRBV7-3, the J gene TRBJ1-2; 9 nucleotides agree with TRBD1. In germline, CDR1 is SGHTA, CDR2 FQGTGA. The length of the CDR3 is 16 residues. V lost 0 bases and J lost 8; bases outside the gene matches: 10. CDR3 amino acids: CASSLTSLQGAEGYTF. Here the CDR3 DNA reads TGTGCCAGCAGCTTAACGAGCCTACAGGGGGCGGAAGGCTACACCTTC.

The CDR3, as DNA: TGTGCCAGCGGGTCAGGGCCCATCAATGAGCAGTTCTTC. Its protein is CASGSGPINEQFF. The chain is built from TRBV7-2 and TRBJ2-1, with D tentatively TRBD1 (5 bases). The CDR3 has 13 residues. In germline, CDR1 is SGHTA, CDR2 FQGNSA. V was cut by 8 bases and J by 6 bases, with 14 bases left in between.

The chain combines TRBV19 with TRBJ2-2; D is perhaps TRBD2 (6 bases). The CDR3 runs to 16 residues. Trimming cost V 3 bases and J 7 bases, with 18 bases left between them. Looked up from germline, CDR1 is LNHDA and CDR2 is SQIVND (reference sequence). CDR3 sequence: CASSISPARRGGELFF. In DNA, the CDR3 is TGTGCCAGTAGTATCTCGCCGGCTAGGAGGGGCGGGGAGCTGTTTTTT.

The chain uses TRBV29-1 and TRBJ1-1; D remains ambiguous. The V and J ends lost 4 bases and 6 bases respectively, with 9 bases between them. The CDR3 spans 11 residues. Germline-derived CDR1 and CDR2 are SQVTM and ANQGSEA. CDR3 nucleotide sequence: TGCAGCGTTGTTCCCGGGGCTGAAGCTTTCTTT. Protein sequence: CSVVPGAEAFF.

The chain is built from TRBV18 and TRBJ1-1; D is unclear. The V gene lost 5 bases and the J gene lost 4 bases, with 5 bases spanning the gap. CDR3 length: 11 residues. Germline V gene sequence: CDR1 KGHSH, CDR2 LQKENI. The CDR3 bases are TGTGCCAGCTCAGATAGCACTGAAGCTTTCTTT. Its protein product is CASSDSTEAFF.

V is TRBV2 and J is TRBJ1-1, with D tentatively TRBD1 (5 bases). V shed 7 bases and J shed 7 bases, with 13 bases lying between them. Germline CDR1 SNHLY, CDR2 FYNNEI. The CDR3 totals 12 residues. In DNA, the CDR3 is TGTGCCAGCATGGCGTCAGGGTTTGAAGCTTTCTTT. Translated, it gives CASMASGFEAFF.

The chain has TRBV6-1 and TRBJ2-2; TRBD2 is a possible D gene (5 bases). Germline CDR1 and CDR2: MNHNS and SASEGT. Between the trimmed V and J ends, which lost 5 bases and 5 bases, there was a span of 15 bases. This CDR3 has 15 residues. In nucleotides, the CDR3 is TGTGCCAGCAGTTTCGCGGGCGGCGGTACCGGGGAGCTGTTTTTT. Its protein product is CASSFAGGGTGELFF.